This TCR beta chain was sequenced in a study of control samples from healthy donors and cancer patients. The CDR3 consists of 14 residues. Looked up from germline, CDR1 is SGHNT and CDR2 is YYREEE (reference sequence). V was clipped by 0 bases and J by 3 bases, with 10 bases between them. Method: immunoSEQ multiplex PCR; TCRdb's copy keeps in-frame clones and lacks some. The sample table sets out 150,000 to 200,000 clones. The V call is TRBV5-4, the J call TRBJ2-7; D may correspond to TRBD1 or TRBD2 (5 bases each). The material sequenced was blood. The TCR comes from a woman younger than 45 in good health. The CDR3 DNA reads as TGTGCCAGCAGCTTGGGGGGGACCCTCTACGAGCAGTACTTC. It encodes CASSLGGTLYEQYF.